The 31 T cell receptor beta chains given below trace back to one sample, sequenced in a study of metastatic and nonmetastatic thyroid tumors. MiXCR re-clonotyped the PCR reads for TCRdb. Among tens of thousands of clones listed, approximately 17% were seen once. Prior to thyroid surgery, none of the patients had received any treatment. The sample taken for sequencing was blood. These receptors were collected from a female donor with papillary thyroid cancer or a benign thyroid nodule (not recorded which). Some clones in this sample may be carry-over from other donors' samples.

This clone appeared many times. The V gene is TRBV6-1, the J gene TRBJ1-4, with 8 positions matching TRBD1. Per the germline V gene, CDR1 is MNHNS and CDR2 is SASEGT. The junction had 13 bases not matched to a gene; V was cut back by 6 bases and J by 7 bases. The CDR3 runs 16 residues. Here the CDR3 reads CASRRYARDRGEKLFF. The CDR3 region has the DNA TGTGCCAGCAGGAGATACGCGCGAGACAGGGGTGAAAAACTGTTTTTT.

This clone was seen ten or more times. The J gene is TRBJ2-3, the V gene TRBV19, with 14 bases identical to TRBD2. V lost 6 bases, J lost 4 bases, and 3 bases stayed unmatched. The CDR3 is made up of 15 amino acids. Germline V gene data show CDR1 as LNHDA and CDR2 as SQIVND (reference sequence). For the CDR3, the DNA is TGTGCCAGTAGACGGACTAGCGGGAGGCCAGATACGCAGTATTTT. This sequence encodes CASRRTSGRPDTQYF.

This clone occurred many times. The V gene is TRBV20-1, the J gene TRBJ1-1; 7 bases fit TRBD1. CDR1 and CDR2 (germline): DFQATT, SNEGSKA (reference sequence). CDR3 length: 12 amino acids. The CDR3: CRWGQLNTEAFF. CDR3 bases: TGCAGGTGGGGACAGTTGAACACTGAAGCTTTCTTT.

This clone was seen at least ten times. This may be a read error, as it is one base from a much larger clone. The sample holds other DNA sequences that translate to the same CDR3. The rearrangement uses TRBV3-1 and TRBJ2-7; D call uncertain. This CDR3 is built from 13 residues. In germline, CDR1 is LGHDT, CDR2 YNNKEL (reference sequence). Trimming shortened V by 0 bases and J by 7 bases, and 10 bases separated the two germline ends. The CDR3 region has the DNA TGTGCCAGCAGCCAAGAAAGCTGGCGAGAGCAGTACTTC. Amino acid sequence: CASSQESWREQYF.

The sample holds many counts of this clone. The chain has TRBV5-6 and TRBJ2-5; 7 bases are a match to TRBD1. This CDR3 has 14 amino acids. Germline CDR1 SGHDT, CDR2 YYEEEE. Trimming at V came to 3 bases and at J to 5 bases, leaving 7 bases not matched to a gene. Here the CDR3 DNA reads TGTGCCAGCAGCTCGCGGACAGGCAGCGAGACCCAGTACTTC. It specifies CASSSRTGSETQYF.

The V gene is TRBV10-2, the J gene TRBJ2-3; a possible D gene is TRBD2 (7 bases). The germline gives CDR1 WSHSY, CDR2 SAAADI. V was clipped by 6 bases and J by 2 bases, with 12 bases between them. The CDR3 is made up of 14 amino acids. The CDR3 region is CASRKGGDTDTQYF. CDR3 nucleotides: TGCGCCAGCAGAAAGGGGGGGGACACAGATACGCAGTATTTT.

As regards this clone: A read error may be the cause here, since a much bigger clone is one base away. The CDR3 region is CDFQGAKNIQYF. The DNA for the CDR3 is TGTGACTTCCAGGGGGCCAAAAACATTCAGTACTTC. The J gene is TRBJ2-4, the V gene TRBV7-9; D is possibly TRBD1 (6 bases). CDR1 is SEHNR, CDR2 FQNEAQ, per germline (reference sequence). The CDR3 has 12 residues.

J is TRBJ2-7 and V is TRBV7-2; D not certain. V lost 3 bases and J 5 bases, leaving 17 bases between the germline ends. The CDR3 totals 15 residues. CDR1 and CDR2 (germline): SGHTA, FQGNSA. The CDR3: CASSLYAPTCHEQYF. Here the CDR3 DNA reads TGTGCCAGCAGCTTGTATGCGCCCACGTGCCACGAGCAGTACTTC.

This clone showed up many times. V usage is TRBV13 and J usage is TRBJ2-7; 7 bases line up with TRBD2. CDR1 is PRHDT, CDR2 FYEKMQ, per germline (reference sequence). V gave up 4 bases and J gave up 3 bases; unmatched junction bases: 15. The CDR3 is 17 amino acids. DNA for the CDR3: TGTGCCAGCAGCTCCGGACTAGTTCAGGAATATAGCTACGAGCAGTACTTC. This codes for CASSSGLVQEYSYEQYF. The entire variable domain, with the rest obtained from reference TRBV13 and TRBJ2-7, is as follows: AAGVIQSPRHLIKEKRETATLKCYPIPRHDTVYWYQQGPGQDPQFLISFYEKMQSDKGSIPDRFSAQQFSDYHSELNMSSLELGDSALYFCASSSGLVQEYSYEQYFGPGTRLTVT.

This clone was seen many times. At one of its ends the junction is not consistent with the germline gene, which may arise from a read error. The V gene is TRBV19, the J gene TRBJ1-1, with TRBD1 as a possible D gene (5 bases). This CDR3 comprises 13 residues. From germline, CDR1 is LNHDA and CDR2 SQIVND (reference sequence). This chain's CDR3 is CASGQGLKTEAFF. CDR3 coding DNA: TGTGCCAGTGGGCAGGGACTGAAAACTGAAGCTTTCTTT.

This clone appeared many times. The rearrangement links TRBV28 to TRBJ1-6; no reliable D call. The CDR3 is 14 amino acids. Germline V gene lookup returns CDR1 MDHEN and CDR2 SYDVKM. Deletions cut 2 bases from V and 7 bases from J, with 9 bases between. In nucleotides, the CDR3 is TGTGCCAGCAGTTTACGACGGACCAATTCACCCCTCCACTTT. Translating gives CASSLRRTNSPLHF.

The rearrangement links TRBV20-1 to TRBJ2-7; perhaps TRBD1 as D (6 bases). Germline lookup yields CDR1 DFQATT and CDR2 SNEGSKA (reference sequence). This CDR3 has 14 residues. V was cut by 2 bases and J by 4 bases, with 15 bases left in between. CDR3 protein: CSARREGVLYEQYF. In nucleotides, the CDR3 is TGCAGTGCTAGACGTGAGGGGGTGCTTTACGAGCAGTACTTC.

Relative to its sample, this clone is medium-sized. The chain uses TRBV25-1 and TRBJ2-7; D may be TRBD1 or TRBD2 (5 bases each). The V end was cut by 1 base, the J end by 6 bases, with 13 bases between. This CDR3 comprises 14 residues. Per germline, CDR1 MGHDK and CDR2 SYGVNS. As DNA, the CDR3 is TGTGCCAGCAGTGAATCAGGGAGTTCGAGCGAGCAGTACTTC. It specifies CASSESGSSSEQYF.

This clone was observed many times. The genes are TRBV20-1 and TRBJ2-7, with unresolved D. Germline CDR1 reads DFQATT; CDR2 reads SNEGSKA (reference sequence). This CDR3 region has 15 residues. Trimming took 4 bases from V and 3 from J, leaving 19 bases between them. The CDR3 sequence is CSANPTSAFGYEQYF. The CDR3 bases are TGCAGTGCTAACCCCACATCCGCTTTTGGCTACGAGCAGTACTTC.

There are many counts of this clone. V usage is TRBV12-3 or TRBV12-4 and J usage is TRBJ2-1, with D unresolved. This CDR3 has 11 amino acids. The V and J ends lost 5 bases and 8 bases respectively, with 7 bases between them. CDR3 residues: CASSLVDEQFF. Here the CDR3 DNA reads TGTGCCAGCAGTCTAGTAGATGAGCAGTTCTTC.

This clone was observed many times. The chain is built from TRBV7-6 and TRBJ1-3, with D unclear. Per the germline V gene, CDR1 is SGHVS and CDR2 is FNYEAQ. Trimming removed 1 base at V and 3 bases at J, with 10 bases between. The CDR3 is 15 amino acids. The CDR3 protein is CASSLGVGYGNTIYF. For the CDR3, the DNA is TGTGCCAGCAGCTTAGGTGTCGGGTATGGAAACACCATATATTTT. Full variable domain (outside the CDR3, taken from reference TRBV7-6 and TRBJ1-3): GAGVSQSPRYKVTKRGQDVALRCDPISGHVSLYWYRQALGQGPEFLTYFNYEAQQDKSGLPNDRFSAERPEGSISTLTIQRTEQRDSAMYRCASSLGVGYGNTIYFGEGSWLTVV.

The chain employs TRBV11-2 and TRBJ2-7, with 7 nucleotides matching TRBD1. Germline CDR1 and CDR2: SGHAT and FQNNGV. The CDR3 runs to 13 residues. V shed 5 bases and J 3 bases; nucleotides not matched to a gene: 4. For the CDR3, the DNA is TGTGCCAGCAGCAACAGGGGAATCTACGAGCAGTACTTC. Protein product: CASSNRGIYEQYF.

This clone is medium-sized (0.01 to 0.1%). V usage is TRBV6-1 and J usage is TRBJ2-7; D gene ambiguous. This CDR3 is built from 10 residues. Deletions cut 7 bases from V and 7 bases from J, with 8 bases between. Germline lookup yields CDR1 MNHNS and CDR2 SASEGT. The CDR3 here is CASKDLEQYF. CDR3 nucleotide sequence: TGTGCCAGCAAAGACTTAGAGCAGTACTTC.

V is TRBV12-3 or TRBV12-4 and J is TRBJ2-1; 7 bases fit TRBD2. J lost 6 bases, V lost 5 bases, and 1 base had no gene match. This CDR3 is built from 12 residues. The CDR3 nucleotides are TGTGCCAGCAGTACTAGCGTCAATGAGCAGTTCTTC. It translates to CASSTSVNEQFF.

The table lists this clone with a few counts. The V and J genes are TRBV6-1 and TRBJ1-1, with 8 bases lining up with TRBD1. Germline values: CDR1 MNHNS, CDR2 SASEGT. J gave up 5 bases and V 4 bases, and 3 bases lay outside the gene matches. The CDR3 has 13 amino acids. The CDR3 DNA sequence: TGTGCCAGCAGTGTTCAGGGGGCTACTGAAGCTTTCTTT. Residues: CASSVQGATEAFF.

Relative to its sample, this clone is medium-sized. This sample includes further DNA sequences coding for the same CDR3. This chain joins TRBV6-1 and TRBJ2-7; D is ambiguous. Germline loops: CDR1 MNHNS, CDR2 SASEGT. The CDR3 is 11 residues long. V lost 7 bases and J lost 4, with 8 bases in between. CDR3 DNA: TGTGCCAGCAAGGTAAATTACGAGCAGTACTTC. It specifies CASKVNYEQYF.

The sample holds many counts of this clone. J is TRBJ1-1 and V is TRBV5-4, with D perhaps matching TRBD1 (6 bases). Trimming removed 0 bases from V and 4 bases from J, with 7 bases in between. Germline CDR1 reads SGHNT; CDR2 reads YYREEE (reference sequence). The CDR3 length is 13 residues. CDR3 sequence reads: CASSLDRATEAFF. In DNA, the CDR3 is TGTGCCAGCAGCTTGGACAGGGCCACTGAAGCTTTCTTT.

The chain recombines TRBV6-1 with TRBJ2-5; the match to TRBD1 covers 7 bases. The CDR3 runs 14 residues. Germline-derived CDR1 and CDR2 are MNHNS and SASEGT. J lost 2 bases, V lost 8 bases, and 8 bases had no gene match. CDR3 sequence: CASGDSKIQETQYF. CDR3 DNA sequence: TGTGCCAGCGGGGACAGTAAAATTCAAGAGACCCAGTACTTC.

The chain is built from TRBV6-9 and TRBJ1-6; the D is unclear. The germline CDR1 and CDR2 sequences are MNHGY and SVAAGI. The CDR3 contains 14 residues. V lost 4 bases, J lost 8 bases, and 12 bases lay in between. CDR3 in amino acids: CASSLYRSYSPLHF. DNA for the CDR3: TGTGCCAGCAGTTTGTATAGGTCCTATTCACCCCTCCACTTT.

The gene calls are TRBV20-1 and TRBJ2-1; D might be TRBD2 (6 bases). The CDR3 has 15 amino acids. The germline CDR1 and CDR2 sequences are DFQATT and SNEGSKA (reference sequence). V dropped 6 bases and J dropped 0 bases, with 15 bases sitting between them. CDR3 in amino acids: CSAESGTHSYNEQFF. In DNA, the CDR3 is TGCAGTGCGGAGTCTGGGACTCACTCCTACAATGAGCAGTTCTTC.

At least ten counts were recorded for this clone. The chain employs TRBV27 and TRBJ2-5, with a tentative D call TRBD1 (6 bases). In germline, CDR1 is MNHEY, CDR2 SMNVEV (reference sequence). Trimming removed 6 bases from V and 4 bases from J, with 18 bases in between. This CDR3 has 15 residues. CDR3 protein: CASSPRSTGRETQYF. CDR3 nucleotide sequence: TGTGCCAGCAGCCCCAGATCGACAGGTCGAGAGACCCAGTACTTC.

The sample holds many counts of this clone. The chain has TRBV3-1 and TRBJ2-5, with 10 bases fitting TRBD2. V gave up 3 bases and J gave up 4 bases; unmatched junction bases: 5. The germline V gene encodes CDR1 LGHDT and CDR2 YNNKEL (reference sequence). The CDR3 runs to 15 residues. CDR3 DNA sequence: TGTGCCAGCAGCCAGACAATAGCGGGAGGAGAGACCCAGTACTTC. As protein: CASSQTIAGGETQYF.

About this clone itself: A much larger clone lies one base from this, so it may be a read error. The rearrangement uses TRBV13 and TRBJ2-3; 7 nucleotides line up with TRBD2. The germline V gene has CDR1 PRHDT and CDR2 FYEKMQ (reference sequence). Trimming at V came to 1 base and at J to 2 bases, leaving 3 bases not matched to a gene. CDR3 size: 15 residues. This chain's CDR3 is CASSLELAVTDTQYF. The CDR3 DNA sequence: TGTGCCAGCAGCTTAGAGCTAGCGGTCACAGATACGCAGTATTTT.

This clone was observed many times. The chain employs TRBV7-2 and TRBJ1-4; 9 bases map to TRBD1. Germline loops: CDR1 SGHTA, CDR2 FQGNSA. This CDR3 comprises 19 residues. The V segment lost 1 base and the J segment 4 bases; nucleotides outside the gene matches: 13. CDR3 sequence: CASSLVLTAGQGLNEKLFF. The CDR3 DNA sequence: TGTGCCAGCAGCTTAGTACTCACCGCGGGACAGGGACTTAATGAAAAACTGTTTTTT. The full variable domain, in which reference TRBV7-2 and TRBJ1-4 provide the parts outside the CDR3, is GAGVSQSPSNKVTEKGKDVELRCDPISGHTALYWYRQSLGQGLEFLIYFQGNSAPDKSGLPSDRFSAERTGGSVSTLTIQRTQQEDSAVYLCASSLVLTAGQGLNEKLFFGSGTQLSVL.

The CDR3 DNA sequence: TGCAGTGCTAGAGATGAGGCAGGGGATAGTGCGGATCAGCCCCAGCATTTT. Translated, it gives CSARDEAGDSADQPQHF. V and J are TRBV20-1 and TRBJ1-5, with D possibly TRBD1 on 6 matching bases. Germline assignment: CDR1 DFQATT and CDR2 SNEGSKA (reference sequence). CDR3 length equals 17 residues. V was clipped by 0 bases and J by 5 bases, with 20 bases between them.

This clone was counted only a few times. V gene TRBV5-1 combines with J gene TRBJ1-6; D may be TRBD1 (5 bases). Germline assignment: CDR1 SGHRS and CDR2 YFSETQ. V shed 1 base and J shed 6 bases, with 8 bases lying between them. CDR3 size: 14 residues. The CDR3, as DNA: TGCGCCAGCAGCTTGTACAGGTCTAATTCACCCCTCCACTTT. As protein: CASSLYRSNSPLHF.